This T cell receptor beta chain was identified during a study of shared clonotypes between healthy human individuals (dated by TCRdb to 2020 to 2021). The study in broad terms: A few men and two women, aged 18 to 49 years, made up the cohort. Between about 0.8 and 8.9 billion PBMCs per donor were obtained by leukapheresis. To increase sequencing depth and limit assay-specific biases, TCR repertoire library preparation and sequencing were carried out by different laboratories using diverse techniques. Blood TCR repertoires of a handful of healthy adults were deeply sequenced to estimate repertoire size and the extent of clonotype sharing between individuals. For each donor, CD4 naive and CD4 memory were each given three plates, CD8 naive was given two plates, and CD8 memory was given one plate. Overall study results and their limits: Compared with non-shared clonotypes, clonotypes shared by all four sorted-subset donors had higher generation probabilities. Only blood was sampled, and tissue TCR repertoires likely differ from those in blood. Based on pairwise subsampling, the degree of clonotype sharing among donors was expected to be affected by sequencing depth. Estimated clonotype richness was generally larger for naive than for memory subsets. Sharing across a few donors was observed for approximately 4.6% of naive CD4, 3% to 4% of naive CD8, 2.3% of memory CD4, and about 0.39% of memory CD8 clonotypes. Incomplete sequencing was indicated by rarefaction of sorted-subset datasets, despite the large sequencing depth. Because the study included a small number of donors, the genetic and exposure-history diversity represented was limited.

Using the deep immunoSEQ assay, TCR CDR3 regions were amplified from genomic DNA by multiplex PCR. Genomic DNA extracted from each cell subset was distributed evenly over all wells of several immunoSEQ 96-well plates, and each plate served as one replicate. For sorted subsets, 200 to 250 ng genomic DNA, equal to some 30,000 T cell genomes, was loaded into each replicate PCR. Purified libraries were quantified with a Qubit 3.0 fluorometer, sized on a Bioanalyzer 2100, and re-quantified with the KAPA Library Quantification kit. A separate single-read 150-cycle Illumina NextSeq 550 flow cell was used to sequence each immunoSEQ 96-well plate. The published analysis was carried out like this. Because the immunoSEQ output held only junctional sequences and lacked quality scores, the filtering could not match the filtering applied to full-length reads. Sequences were annotated with PyIR, a Python wrapper for IgBLAST v1.9, and V/J genes and CDR3 were assigned using IMGT germline references. Reads were filtered out if the reads had weak V/J assignments (E-value above 1e-6), no CDR3, stop codons, out-of-frame junctions, or ambiguous translated residues. V3J clonotypes were defined as sequences sharing the same inferred V gene, J gene, and CDR3 amino acid sequence. Percentage overlap between repertoires was calculated by dividing the number of shared unique clonotypes by the size of the smaller repertoire. Richness of each repertoire was evaluated using RTK rarefaction, the Chao1 estimator, and Recon v2.1 estimates of unobserved clonotypes. OLGA was used to compute generation probabilities for all TCRbeta clonotypes that the gDNA method yielded from a handful of donors. TCRdb limited this immuneACCESS table to in-frame rearrangements with V and J called. A share of clones is missing; checked studies link under half to unresolved V genes, and the rest is unexplained. The DNA was the basis for D and trimming; V, J and clone size are from that table. In this sample the table shows 2,500,000 or so clones, approximately 92% of which occur a single time. Together, the top ten hold under 0.15% of the sample.

Comments on this clone: Its antigen is currently not known. It has no much larger one-base neighbor in the sample; base qualities were not kept.

The donors were healthy, HIV-negative adults with no recently reported acute infections or vaccinations. Every donor was a Caucasian adult living in Nashville, Tennessee, USA. CD4+ T cells were enriched by magnetic negative selection; naive cells were then positively selected on CD45RA, and the negative fraction formed the memory subset. After blood collection by leukapheresis, PBMCs were isolated using Ficoll-Histopaque density gradient centrifugation and then cryopreserved in the vapor phase of liquid nitrogen. Analytical flow cytometry was used to check the purity and quantity of every magnetically sorted T cell population. Genomic DNA was isolated from every sorted fraction and measured by UV absorbance on a Nanodrop 2000c. The junction carries 12 bases between V and J, which are trimmed by 8 bases and 2 bases respectively. The CDR3 goes from the cysteine to the phenylalanine over 13 residues. CDR3 DNA is the only sequence kept; it has 39 bases, read in frame from the first base. Reading the germline V gene (reference sequence) gives CDR1 SEHNR and CDR2 FQNEAQ.

This TCR was sampled from a young man in good health. The sequenced sample was naive CD4+ T cells sorted from blood. The cell subset or site label here, explained by the study, means: CD45RA+ positively selected. The chain is made from TRBV7-9 and TRBJ2-5; D gene: possibly TRBD2, on 5 matching bases. The DNA reads TGTGCCAGCGGTAAAGCGGCTCAAGAGACCCAGTACTTC. Translated, it reads CASGKAAQETQYF. The full variable domain, with segments outside the CDR3 supplied by the reference TRBV7-9 and TRBJ2-5 proteins, appears as DTGVSQNPRHKITKRGQNVTFRCDPISEHNRLYWYRQTLGQGPEFLTYFQNEAQLEKSRLLSDRFSAERPKGSFSTLEIQRTEQGDSAMYLCASGKAAQETQYFGPGTRLLVL.